These 23 T cell receptor beta chains came from one sample sequenced in a study of T cell changes during pregnancy in multiple sclerosis. Generated by immunoSEQ multiplex PCR, the TCRdb table keeps only in-frame clones and is missing some. The repertoire has some 66,000 clones, 90% to 95% of them found once; the top ten carry about 5.8%. Sample: CD8+ T cells from peripheral blood mononuclear cells, taken before pregnancy. These receptors originate from a female donor with multiple sclerosis, enrolled in a pregnancy study.

The genes are TRBV6-5 and TRBJ2-5; TRBD2 is a possible D gene (7 bases). This CDR3 has 14 amino acids. The germline V gene has CDR1 MNHEY and CDR2 SVGAGI. The germline V and J ends were trimmed by 7 bases and 2 bases, with 14 bases remaining between them. CDR3 residues: CASTQGGGQETQYF. The CDR3 DNA reads as TGTGCCAGCACCCAAGGGGGAGGGCAAGAGACCCAGTACTTC.

This clone was counted a few times. The gene calls are TRBV5-1 and TRBJ1-2; 7 bases agree with TRBD1. The trim removed 6 bases at V and 3 bases at J, leaving 14 bases unmatched. CDR3 length: 16 residues. The germline V gene has CDR1 SGHRS and CDR2 YFSETQ. CDR3 sequence reads: CASMGPKGAPDYGYTF. CDR3 coding DNA: TGCGCCAGCATGGGCCCCAAGGGGGCGCCGGACTATGGCTACACCTTC. Filled out from reference TRBV5-1 and TRBJ1-2, the complete variable domain reads KAGVTQTPRYLIKTRGQQVTLSCSPISGHRSVSWYQQTPGQGLQFLFEYFSETQRNKGNFPGRFSGRQFSNSRSEMNVSTLELGDSALYLCASMGPKGAPDYGYTFGSGTRLTVV.

This chain uses TRBV11-2 with TRBJ1-1; tentatively, D is TRBD1 (5 bases). Germline V lookup: CDR1 SGHAT, CDR2 FQNNGV. CDR3 length: 15 amino acids. V was shortened by 1 base and J by 10 bases, with 19 bases between the two germline ends. CDR3 amino acids: CASSLGGGAGFGAFF. The CDR3, as DNA: TGTGCCAGCAGCTTAGGGGGAGGGGCAGGGTTTGGAGCTTTCTTT.

The chain joins TRBV6-5 to TRBJ1-5; TRBD1 matches 7 bases. Trimming took 2 bases from V and 6 from J; bases not matched to a gene: 7. This CDR3 is built from 15 residues. Germline V gene data show CDR1 as MNHEY and CDR2 as SVGAGI. The CDR3 here is CASSYRQGMSQPQHF. DNA of the CDR3: TGTGCCAGCAGTTACCGACAGGGTATGAGTCAGCCCCAGCATTTT.

This sequence joins TRBV5-6 and TRBJ1-6; perhaps TRBD1 as D (6 bases). From germline, CDR1 is SGHDT and CDR2 YYEEEE. The CDR3 contains 17 residues. Between the trimmed V and J ends, which lost 0 bases and 0 bases, there was a span of 10 bases. CDR3 nucleotides: TGTGCCAGCAGCTTGGAAGGGGGGGGCTCCTATAATTCACCCCTCCACTTT. This translates into CASSLEGGGSYNSPLHF.

The chain recombines TRBV2 with TRBJ2-7; D gene uncertain. Deletions cut 8 bases from V and 6 bases from J, with 17 bases between. The CDR3 has 13 residues. The germline V gene has CDR1 SNHLY and CDR2 FYNNEI. In nucleotides, the CDR3 is TGTGCCAGCGGCAGATCAGACTCCCTCGAGCAGTACTTC. Translating it yields CASGRSDSLEQYF. The complete variable domain, with remaining parts taken from reference TRBV2 and TRBJ2-7, reads EPEVTQTPSHQVTQMGQEVILRCVPISNHLYFYWYRQILGQKVEFLVSFYNNEISEKSEIFDDQFSVERPDGSNFTLKIRSTKLEDSAMYFCASGRSDSLEQYFGPGTRLTVT.

The gene calls are TRBV27 and TRBJ2-7; TRBD1 aligns across 9 bases. The CDR3 has 15 amino acids. V dropped 5 bases and J dropped 2; count of bases not matched to a gene: 7. CDR1 and CDR2 (germline): MNHEY, SMNVEV (reference sequence). For the CDR3, the DNA is TGTGCCAGCAGTATAGAGACAGGGGGAGCCTACGAGCAGTACTTC. Amino acids: CASSIETGGAYEQYF.

This chain uses TRBV7-9 with TRBJ2-5, with 7 bases fitting TRBD2. The better agreement between TRBJ2-7 and the DNA end casts doubt on the J call. The CDR3 consists of 13 residues. The V gene's germline CDR1 is SEHNR and CDR2 FQNEAQ (reference sequence). CDR3 nucleotides: TGTGCCAGCAGCTTAGAGTCGGGGGGCGAGCAGTACTTC. Protein: CASSLESGGEQYF.

The chain is built from TRBV10-1 and TRBJ2-3; the match to TRBD2 covers 10 bases. Trimming cost V 3 bases and J 4 bases; bases outside gene matches: 7. The length of the CDR3 is 16 residues. CDR1 is WNHNN and CDR2 is SYGVQD in the germline V gene (reference sequence). CDR3 sequence reads: CASSERAGGPSDTQYF. For the CDR3, the DNA is TGCGCCAGCAGTGAAAGAGCGGGGGGGCCTTCAGATACGCAGTATTTT.

The chain combines TRBV2 with TRBJ1-5, with 9 bases identical to TRBD1. The CDR3 has 14 amino acids. V lost 5 bases and J lost 4; bases outside the gene matches: 3. CDR1 is SNHLY, CDR2 FYNNEI, per germline. The CDR3 spells CASSTGQGNQPQHF. The CDR3 DNA follows: TGTGCCAGCAGTACGGGACAGGGTAATCAGCCCCAGCATTTT. Drawing the rest from reference TRBV2 and TRBJ1-5, the complete variable domain is EPEVTQTPSHQVTQMGQEVILRCVPISNHLYFYWYRQILGQKVEFLVSFYNNEISEKSEIFDDQFSVERPDGSNFTLKIRSTKLEDSAMYFCASSTGQGNQPQHFGDGTRLSIL.

Points on this clone: At one boundary the junction diverges from the germline segment, which might be a read error. The V and J genes are TRBV10-2 and TRBJ2-5; 7 nucleotides align to TRBD1. This CDR3 spans 11 amino acids. CDR1 and CDR2 (germline): WSHSY, SAAADI. The CDR3 sequence: CASSLDRISHF. The CDR3 nucleotides are TGCGCCAGCAGTTTGGACAGGATATCCCACTTC.

The CDR3 DNA reads TGTGCCAGCAGCGCCCGATCCGCCGCTAGTCGCACTAACGAGCAGTACTTC. Protein: CASSARSAASRTNEQYF. The V gene is TRBV9, the J gene TRBJ2-7; D remains ambiguous. The germline V gene has CDR1 SGDLS and CDR2 YYNGEE. The CDR3 runs to 17 residues. Trimming left V 3 bases short and J 5 bases short, with 24 bases between.

The chain combines TRBV9 with TRBJ1-5, with D possibly TRBD1 on 5 matching bases. This CDR3 is built from 14 residues. Trimming removed 4 bases from V and 3 bases from J, with 11 bases in between. Germline V gene sequence: CDR1 SGDLS, CDR2 YYNGEE. CDR3 nucleotides: TGTGCCAGCAGCACGGGGGACCTCAATCAGCCCCAGCATTTT. It encodes CASSTGDLNQPQHF.

This rearrangement joins TRBV4-1 to TRBJ1-2, with 8 bases fitting TRBD1. CDR1 is MGHRA, CDR2 YSYEKL, per germline. Unmatched junction bases numbered 10, after V lost 4 bases and J lost 3 bases. The CDR3 has 16 amino acids. CDR3 DNA sequence: TGCGCCAGCAGCCTATCCGGGACAGGCGATTACTATGGCTACACCTTC. This sequence encodes CASSLSGTGDYYGYTF.

The V gene is TRBV19, the J gene TRBJ1-1; 7 bases are shared with TRBD1. The CDR3 totals 15 residues. CDR1 and CDR2 from the germline V gene are LNHDA and SQIVND (reference sequence). Trimming at V came to 3 bases and at J to 5 bases, leaving 9 bases not matched to a gene. The CDR3 is CASSITGELQTEAFF. The CDR3 coding sequence is TGTGCCAGTAGTATCACAGGGGAGCTCCAGACTGAAGCTTTCTTT.

This clone showed up just once. This chain links TRBV7-9 with TRBJ1-5; D is perhaps TRBD1 (5 bases). CDR1 and CDR2 (germline): SEHNR, FQNEAQ (reference sequence). The CDR3 runs to 13 residues. V was shortened by 4 bases and J by 6 bases, with 10 bases between the two germline ends. In DNA, the CDR3 is TGTGCCAGCAGCTGGGGGGGTGGTCAGCCCCAGCATTTT. As protein: CASSWGGGQPQHF. Combining the CDR3 with reference TRBV7-9 and TRBJ1-5 gives the whole variable domain DTGVSQNPRHKITKRGQNVTFRCDPISEHNRLYWYRQTLGQGPEFLTYFQNEAQLEKSRLLSDRFSAERPKGSFSTLEIQRTEQGDSAMYLCASSWGGGQPQHFGDGTRLSIL.

The chain links TRBV2 to TRBJ2-5, with TRBD1 matching over 7 bases. The V segment lost 7 bases and the J segment 3 bases; nucleotides outside the gene matches: 2. CDR3 length: 12 amino acids. From germline, CDR1 is SNHLY and CDR2 FYNNEI. CDR3 nucleotides: TGTGCCAGCATCGGGACAGAAGAGACCCAGTACTTC. This gives the protein CASIGTEETQYF.

V gene TRBV15 combines with J gene TRBJ2-1, with 9 bases identical to TRBD1. Per the germline V gene, CDR1 is LNHNV and CDR2 is YYDKDF (reference sequence). The junction had 6 bases not matched to a gene; V was cut back by 1 base and J by 2 bases. This CDR3 has 17 amino acids. CDR3 region: CATSRVTRQGAYNEQFF. In DNA form, the CDR3 reads TGTGCCACCAGCAGAGTAACGCGACAGGGGGCCTACAATGAGCAGTTCTTC.

This chain connects TRBV4-1 to TRBJ2-5; D unclear. The CDR3 has 14 amino acids. The V end was cut by 1 base, the J end by 5 bases, with 11 bases between. CDR1 and CDR2 from the germline V gene are MGHRA and YSYEKL. In DNA, the CDR3 is TGCGCCAGCAGCCAAGGCACCGGTTGGGAGACCCAGTACTTC. Its translation is CASSQGTGWETQYF.

This rearrangement joins TRBV14 to TRBJ2-7, with 8 bases aligning to TRBD1. Germline V gives CDR1 SGHDN, CDR2 FVKESK. The CDR3 sequence is 15 residues long. V dropped 1 base and J dropped 5; count of bases not matched to a gene: 7. The CDR3 nucleotides read TGTGCCAGCAGCCAAGTCTGGACAGGGATCCACGAGCAGTACTTC. Its protein product is CASSQVWTGIHEQYF.

This chain links TRBV19 with TRBJ1-3; possibly TRBD1 for D (5 bases). The V end was cut by 6 bases, the J end by 4 bases, with 13 bases between. CDR1 LNHDA and CDR2 SQIVND come from the germline V gene (reference sequence). The CDR3 loop spans 14 amino acids. CDR3: CASSPPTVGNTIYF. The CDR3 nucleotides read TGTGCCAGTAGCCCCCCGACAGTCGGAAACACCATATATTTT.

The J gene is TRBJ2-3, the V gene TRBV19, with 8 bases fitting TRBD2. The CDR3 covers 15 residues. V gave up 6 bases and J gave up 0 bases; unmatched junction bases: 5. Germline CDR1 and CDR2: LNHDA and SQIVND (reference sequence). The DNA for the CDR3 is TGTGCCAGTAGAACTAGCGGATCTAGCACAGATACGCAGTATTTT. Translation gives CASRTSGSSTDTQYF.

This clone was counted a single time. The rearrangement uses TRBV13 and TRBJ1-1, with 12 bases fitting TRBD1. There are 17 residues in the CDR3. V dropped 0 bases and J dropped 5; count of bases not matched to a gene: 7. Germline V gene lookup returns CDR1 PRHDT and CDR2 FYEKMQ (reference sequence). The CDR3 DNA sequence: TGTGCCAGCAGCTTAGGAGGGACAGGGGGCGCCGGGACTGAAGCTTTCTTT. Encoded protein: CASSLGGTGGAGTEAFF.